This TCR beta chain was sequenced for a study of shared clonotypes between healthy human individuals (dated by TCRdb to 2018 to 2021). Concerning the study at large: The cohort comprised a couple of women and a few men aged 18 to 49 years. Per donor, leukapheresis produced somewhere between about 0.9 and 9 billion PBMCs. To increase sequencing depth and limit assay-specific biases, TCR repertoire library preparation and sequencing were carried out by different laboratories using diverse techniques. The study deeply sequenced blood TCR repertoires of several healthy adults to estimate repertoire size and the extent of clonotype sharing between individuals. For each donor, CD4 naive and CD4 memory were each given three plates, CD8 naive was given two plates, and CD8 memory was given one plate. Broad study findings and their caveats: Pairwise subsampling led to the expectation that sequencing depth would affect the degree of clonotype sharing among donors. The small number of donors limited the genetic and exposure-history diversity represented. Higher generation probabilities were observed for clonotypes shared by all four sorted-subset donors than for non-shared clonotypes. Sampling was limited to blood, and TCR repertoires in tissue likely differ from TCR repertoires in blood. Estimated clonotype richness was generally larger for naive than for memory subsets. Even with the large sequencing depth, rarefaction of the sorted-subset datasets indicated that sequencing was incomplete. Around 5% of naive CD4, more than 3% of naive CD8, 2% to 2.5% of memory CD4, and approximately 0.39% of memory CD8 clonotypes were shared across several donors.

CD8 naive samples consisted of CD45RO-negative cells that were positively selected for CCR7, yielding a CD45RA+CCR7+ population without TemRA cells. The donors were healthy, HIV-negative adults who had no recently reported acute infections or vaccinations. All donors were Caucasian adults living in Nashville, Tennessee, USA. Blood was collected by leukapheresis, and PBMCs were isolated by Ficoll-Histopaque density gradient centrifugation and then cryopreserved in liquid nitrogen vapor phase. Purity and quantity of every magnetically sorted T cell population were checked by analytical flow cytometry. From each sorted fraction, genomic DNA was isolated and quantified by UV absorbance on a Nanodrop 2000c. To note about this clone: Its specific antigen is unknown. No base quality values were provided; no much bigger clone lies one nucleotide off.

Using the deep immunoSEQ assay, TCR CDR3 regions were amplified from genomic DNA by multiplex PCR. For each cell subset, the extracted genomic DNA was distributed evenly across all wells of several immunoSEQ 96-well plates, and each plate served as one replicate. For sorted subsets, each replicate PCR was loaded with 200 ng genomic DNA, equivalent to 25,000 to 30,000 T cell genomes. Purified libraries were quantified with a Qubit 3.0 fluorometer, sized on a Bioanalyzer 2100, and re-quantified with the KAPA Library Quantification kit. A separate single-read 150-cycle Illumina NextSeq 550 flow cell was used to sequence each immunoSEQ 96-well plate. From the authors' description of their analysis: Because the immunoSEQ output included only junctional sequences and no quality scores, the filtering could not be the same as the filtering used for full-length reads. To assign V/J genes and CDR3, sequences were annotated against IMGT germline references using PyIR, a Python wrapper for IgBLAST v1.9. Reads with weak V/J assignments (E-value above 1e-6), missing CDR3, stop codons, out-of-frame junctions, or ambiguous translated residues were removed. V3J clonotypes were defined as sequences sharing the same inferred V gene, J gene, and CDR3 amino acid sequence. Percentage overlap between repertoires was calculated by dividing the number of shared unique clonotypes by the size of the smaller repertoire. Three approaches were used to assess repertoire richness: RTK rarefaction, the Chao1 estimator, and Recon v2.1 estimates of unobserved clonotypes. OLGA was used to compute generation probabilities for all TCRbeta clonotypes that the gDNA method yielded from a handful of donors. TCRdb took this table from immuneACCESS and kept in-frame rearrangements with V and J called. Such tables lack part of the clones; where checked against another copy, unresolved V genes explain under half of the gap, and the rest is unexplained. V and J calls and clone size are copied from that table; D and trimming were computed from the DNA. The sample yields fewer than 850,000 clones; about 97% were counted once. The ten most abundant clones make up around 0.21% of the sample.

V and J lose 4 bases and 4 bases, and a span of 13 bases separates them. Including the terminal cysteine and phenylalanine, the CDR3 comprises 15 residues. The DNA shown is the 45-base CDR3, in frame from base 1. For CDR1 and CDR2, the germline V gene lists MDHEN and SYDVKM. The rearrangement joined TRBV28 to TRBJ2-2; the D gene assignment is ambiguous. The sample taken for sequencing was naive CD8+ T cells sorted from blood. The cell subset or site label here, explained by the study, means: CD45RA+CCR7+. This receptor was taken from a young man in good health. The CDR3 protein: CASSSDMDLTGELFF. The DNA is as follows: TGTGCCAGCAGTTCCGACATGGATCTCACCGGGGAGCTGTTTTTT.